This T cell receptor beta chain was profiled in a study of cytomegalovirus exposure and HLA in healthy donors. The table lists this clone with a few counts. 13 Jbeta primers and 60 Vbeta primers were used for the PCR. Sequenced by immunoSEQ multiplex PCR; TCRdb stores in-frame clones only, minus some. Of 85,000 to 120,000 clones listed, about two thirds are singletons. This CDR3 spans 14 amino acids. Looked up from germline, CDR1 is SQVTM and CDR2 is ANQGSEA. J was trimmed by 4 bases and V by 6 bases; bases with no gene match: 7. The clonotype originates from a female donor in good health and CMV-seronegative. The gene calls are TRBV29-1 and TRBJ2-1, with 9 nucleotides matching TRBD2. Specimen: PBMCs. The CDR3 region is CSVPPLAGYNEQFF. CDR3 sequence (DNA): TGCAGCGTCCCCCCTCTAGCGGGGTACAATGAGCAGTTCTTC.